The 27 T cell receptor beta chains in this list originate from one sample, sequenced in a study of CD8+CD57+ T cells in acquired aplastic anemia (dated by TCRdb to between 2017 and 2018). Sequencing instrument: Illumina HiSeq 2000. TCR beta VDJ combination and CDR3 sequence profiling used genomic DNA as the template. TCRdb passed the public sequencing reads through fastp at Q25 and MiXCR, retaining productive beta sequences. For every CDR3 protein sequence, its rows merge into one entry that carries the most common genes and DNA. Present in this sample are roughly 61,000 distinct CDR3 sequences, under 55% of which were seen just once. The ten largest make up 2% to 2.5% of the sample. Material for sequencing was sorted CD4+, CD8+, or CD8+CD57+ T cells (not recorded which) from PBMCs. The receptor set was obtained from a human donor in good health, serving as a control.

The CDR3 region is CASSGDTGNTIYF. For the CDR3, the DNA is TGTGCCAGTAGCGGGGATACAGGAAACACCATATATTTT. This sequence joins TRBV19 and TRBJ1-3, with D unresolved. Trimming pared 6 bases from V and 4 bases from J, leaving 10 bases between. In germline, CDR1 is LNHDA, CDR2 SQIVND (reference sequence). The CDR3 is 13 residues long.

This clonotype was seen repeatedly, ten times or more. V and J are TRBV11-3 and TRBJ2-2; no reliable D call. Trimming shortened V by 2 bases and J by 2 bases, and 18 bases separated the two germline ends. Germline-derived CDR1 and CDR2 are SGHNT and YENEEA. The length of the CDR3 is 18 residues. Written as DNA, the CDR3 is TGTGCCAGCAGCTTACGAGTTGACGGCCTACCAAACACCGGGGAGCTGTTTTTT. Translated: CASSLRVDGLPNTGELFF.

This clonotype was detected a few times. A much larger clone sits a single nucleotide away, making a read error possible. The chain uses TRBV11-2 and TRBJ2-1, with 15 positions matching TRBD2. Germline V gene data show CDR1 as SGHAT and CDR2 as FQNNGV. The CDR3 is 15 residues long. The CDR3 coding sequence is TGTACCAGCAGCTCCCCGGGACTAGCGGGAGGCGAGCAGTTCTTC. It codes for CTSSSPGLAGGEQFF.

The chain carries TRBV2 and TRBJ2-7; a possible D gene is TRBD2 (5 bases). Trimming took off 8 bases at V and 5 bases at J, with 13 bases between the two ends. This CDR3 has 12 amino acids. Germline V gives CDR1 SNHLY, CDR2 FYNNEI. CDR3 sequence reads: CASEGGSHEQYF. The CDR3 region has the DNA TGTGCCAGCGAGGGTGGGTCTCACGAGCAGTACTTC.

There are many counts of this clonotype. The chain is built from TRBV20-1 and TRBJ1-5; possibly TRBD1 for D (6 bases). Trimming removed 6 bases from V and 6 bases from J, with 15 bases in between. CDR1 is DFQATT and CDR2 is SNEGSKA in the germline V gene (reference sequence). This CDR3 has 13 amino acids. This chain's CDR3 is CSALTGLGQPQHF. Written as DNA, the CDR3 is TGCAGTGCCCTAACAGGGTTGGGTCAGCCCCAGCATTTT.

This chain joins TRBV9 and TRBJ2-2, with TRBD2 matching over 12 bases. Germline trimming cut 5 bases from V and 5 bases from J; bases unmatched to any gene: 7. There are 16 residues in the CDR3. Looked up from germline, CDR1 is SGDLS and CDR2 is YYNGEE. The CDR3 nucleotides are TGTGCCAGCAGGCATCTAGCGGGAGGGAAGACCGGGGAGCTGTTTTTT. Translation gives CASRHLAGGKTGELFF.

The gene calls are TRBV2 and TRBJ2-3; TRBD2 matches at 11 bases. Germline CDR1 reads SNHLY; CDR2 reads FYNNEI. CDR3 length: 14 residues. Trimming at V came to 6 bases and at J to 5 bases, leaving 4 bases not matched to a gene. CDR3 in DNA: TGTGCCAGCAGCCCAGGACTAGCGGGAGATACGCAGTATTTT. Translating it yields CASSPGLAGDTQYF.

The genes are TRBV10-3 and TRBJ2-3; no firm D call. This CDR3 is built from 12 residues. Between the trimmed V and J ends, which lost 2 bases and 2 bases, there was a span of 2 bases. Germline CDR1 and CDR2: ENHRY and SYGVKD. CDR3 coding DNA: TGTGCCATCAGTGAGAACACAGATACGCAGTATTTT. The encoded protein is CAISENTDTQYF.

The J gene is TRBJ1-5, the V gene TRBV19; D not resolved. The length of the CDR3 is 12 residues. Trimming pared 6 bases from V and 6 bases from J, leaving 9 bases between. Germline V gene lookup returns CDR1 LNHDA and CDR2 SQIVND (reference sequence). Written as DNA, the CDR3 is TGTGCCAGTAGGCCGGGAAGTCAGCCCCAGCATTTT. Protein: CASRPGSQPQHF.

The chain has TRBV24-1 and TRBJ2-7; possibly TRBD2 for D (6 bases). Trimming shortened V by 2 bases and J by 6 bases, and 13 bases separated the two germline ends. The CDR3 spans 14 residues. The germline gives CDR1 KGHDR, CDR2 SFDVKD. Here the CDR3 DNA reads TGTGCCACCAGTGATTGGGGGGATCGGGGCGAGCAGTACTTC. This gives the protein CATSDWGDRGEQYF.

The table lists this clonotype with a count of one. DNA for the CDR3: TGTGCCAGCAGCTTAGATGACTCTACGACCTACGAGCAGTACTTC. The encoded protein is CASSLDDSTTYEQYF. The chain has TRBV11-2 and TRBJ2-7, with D hard to call. Trimming took off 0 bases at V and 2 bases at J, with 11 bases between the two ends. Germline loops: CDR1 SGHAT, CDR2 FQNNGV. The CDR3 contains 15 residues.

CDR3 DNA sequence: TGCAGCGTGTCCGACAGTAGCAATCAGCCCCAGCATTTT. Its translation: CSVSDSSNQPQHF. J is TRBJ1-5 and V is TRBV29-1, with a weak D call TRBD1 (5 bases). Trimming cost V 6 bases and J 0 bases, with 9 bases left between them. The germline V gene has CDR1 SQVTM and CDR2 ANQGSEA. The CDR3 runs 13 residues. Full variable domain (remainder filled in from reference TRBV29-1 and TRBJ1-5): SAVISQKPSRDICQRGTSLTIQCQVDSQVTMMFWYRQQPGQSLTLIATANQGSEATYESGFVIDKFPISRPNLTFSTLTVSNMSPEDSSIYLCSVSDSSNQPQHFGDGTRLSIL.

This chain links TRBV19 with TRBJ2-2; a weak D match, TRBD2 (6 bases). CDR3 length: 11 residues. Trimming shortened V by 3 bases and J by 13 bases, and 9 bases separated the two germline ends. The germline V gene encodes CDR1 LNHDA and CDR2 SQIVND (reference sequence). CDR3 residues: CASSISGRLFF. The DNA for the CDR3 is TGTGCCAGTAGTATTTCCGGGAGGCTGTTTTTT.

Many counts were recorded for this clonotype. The V and J genes are TRBV28 and TRBJ2-2; 7 bases are a match to TRBD1. V lost 6 bases, J lost 0 bases, and 4 bases stayed unmatched. CDR3 size: 15 residues. Germline assignment: CDR1 MDHEN and CDR2 SYDVKM. CDR3 amino acids: CASRNTGANTGELFF. CDR3 DNA: TGTGCCAGCAGAAATACAGGGGCGAACACCGGGGAGCTGTTTTTT. Combining the CDR3 with reference TRBV28 and TRBJ2-2 gives the whole variable domain DVKVTQSSRYLVKRTGEKVFLECVQDMDHENMFWYRQDPGLGLRLIYFSYDVKMKEKGDIPEGYSVSREKKERFSLILESASTNQTSMYLCASRNTGANTGELFFGEGSRLTVL.

This clonotype was counted ten times or more. The chain uses TRBV3-1 and TRBJ1-5, with D possibly TRBD1 on 5 matching bases. The CDR3 sequence is 12 residues long. With 2 bases removed from V and 6 bases from J, the gap between germline ends came to 5 bases. CDR1 is LGHDT, CDR2 YNNKEL, per germline (reference sequence). CDR3 sequence reads: CASSQQGQPQHF. The CDR3 DNA reads as TGTGCCAGCAGCCAACAGGGTCAGCCCCAGCATTTT.

The chain has TRBV29-1 and TRBJ2-7; 9 nucleotides align to TRBD1. V dropped 6 bases and J dropped 4; count of bases not matched to a gene: 7. Germline CDR1 reads SQVTM; CDR2 reads ANQGSEA. The CDR3 runs 13 residues. As DNA, the CDR3 is TGCAGCGTCGTCCGGGACAGGGCGTACGAGCAGTACTTC. Translation: CSVVRDRAYEQYF.

Comment on this clonotype: In this CDR3 the conserved last residue, phenylalanine or tryptophan, is missing, so a read error is likely. The DNA is left out, because the CDR3 cannot be placed on it with certainty; the CDR3 is given as TCRdb lists it. V gene TRBV12-3 or TRBV12-4 combines with J gene TRBJ1-1. The CDR3 spans 13 residues, counting both ends. The CDR3 loop reads CASSLKANTEVFL.

Many counts were recorded for this clonotype. This rearrangement joins TRBV6-1 to TRBJ1-2, with 8 bases aligning to TRBD1. The CDR3 is made up of 14 amino acids. Germline CDR1 and CDR2: MNHNS and SASEGT. Trimming at V came to 6 bases and at J to 6 bases, leaving 9 bases not matched to a gene. The CDR3: CASRQTGDKNGYTF. Here the CDR3 DNA reads TGTGCCAGCAGACAGACAGGGGACAAGAATGGCTACACCTTC.

This chain uses TRBV6-1 with TRBJ1-2; 9 nucleotides agree with TRBD1. This CDR3 spans 14 amino acids. Germline CDR1 reads MNHNS; CDR2 reads SASEGT. With V trimmed by 5 bases and J by 7 bases, 8 bases remained unmatched. The CDR3 here is CASSTSGTGFGYTF. CDR3 nucleotide sequence: TGTGCCAGCAGTACCTCCGGGACAGGGTTTGGCTACACCTTC.

The chain joins TRBV29-1 to TRBJ2-7; D unresolved. This CDR3 is 14 amino acids long. V gave up 3 bases and J gave up 1 base, with 13 bases separating them. CDR1 SQVTM and CDR2 ANQGSEA come from the germline V gene. CDR3 in DNA: TGCAGCGTTGATAGCTCCGGTGGGTCCTACGAGCAGTACGTC. This codes for CSVDSSGGSYEQYV.

This clonotype was observed many times. The chain employs TRBV5-6 and TRBJ2-5; D gene unclear. V shed 4 bases and J shed 10 bases, with 11 bases lying between them. This CDR3 is built from 11 residues. In germline, CDR1 is SGHDT, CDR2 YYEEEE. CDR3 DNA: TGTGCCAGCAGCCAGGCGGAGTACCAGTACTTC. Translated, it gives CASSQAEYQYF.

This clonotype ranks as medium-sized. The CDR3 DNA sequence: TGTGCCACCAGTGATTTGTCGGCAGGGGGCTTCTACGAGCAGTACTTC. Amino acid sequence: CATSDLSAGGFYEQYF. The chain employs TRBV24-1 and TRBJ2-7, with 8 bases identical to TRBD1. V was pared by 0 bases and J by 3 bases, with 6 bases of the junction left unmatched. CDR1 KGHDR and CDR2 SFDVKD come from the germline V gene. The CDR3 contains 16 residues.

This clonotype was observed at least ten times. The rearrangement joins TRBV6-5 to TRBJ2-3; D is ambiguous. The CDR3 covers 14 residues. Germline V gives CDR1 MNHEY, CDR2 SVGAGI. The V end was cut by 0 bases, the J end by 6 bases, with 10 bases between. The CDR3 sequence: CASSYSTAGDTQYF. In DNA form, the CDR3 reads TGTGCCAGCAGTTACTCGACGGCAGGCGATACGCAGTATTTT.

This clonotype was counted a few times. The chain employs TRBV29-1 and TRBJ1-1, with D perhaps TRBD1 (6 bases). V was shortened by 6 bases and J by 5 bases, with 28 bases between the two germline ends. From germline, CDR1 is SQVTM and CDR2 ANQGSEA. The CDR3 runs 17 residues. Here the CDR3 DNA reads TGCAGCGTGAACCAGGGGTTTCGAACAGTTCGGGGGACTGAAGCTTTCTTT. It yields the protein CSVNQGFRTVRGTEAFF.

In its sample, this clonotype was seen many times. The chain recombines TRBV20-1 with TRBJ2-1, with D perhaps TRBD2 (5 bases). Germline V gives CDR1 DFQATT, CDR2 SNEGSKA (reference sequence). This CDR3 has 14 residues. V lost 6 bases and J 8 bases, leaving 20 bases between the germline ends. The CDR3 here is CSAEFSVRYDEQFF. In DNA form, the CDR3 reads TGCAGTGCCGAGTTTAGCGTAAGATACGATGAGCAGTTCTTC.

CDR3 nucleotides: TGCAGCGTTGGGAAAGACGGACTCACCGGGGAGCTGTTTTTT. Its translation is CSVGKDGLTGELFF. This chain links TRBV29-1 with TRBJ2-2, with D possibly being TRBD2 (5 bases). Trimming left V 4 bases short and J 4 bases short, with 13 bases between. The CDR3 loop spans 14 amino acids. The germline CDR1 and CDR2 sequences are SQVTM and ANQGSEA.

This clonotype was seen ten or more times. V is TRBV19 and J is TRBJ1-1; D ambiguous. In germline, CDR1 is LNHDA, CDR2 SQIVND (reference sequence). The CDR3 covers 14 residues. Trimming stripped 3 bases from V and 10 bases from J, with 18 bases between. CDR3 region: CASSISWESPVAFF. The CDR3 DNA sequence: TGTGCCAGTAGTATTAGTTGGGAATCGCCTGTAGCTTTCTTT.